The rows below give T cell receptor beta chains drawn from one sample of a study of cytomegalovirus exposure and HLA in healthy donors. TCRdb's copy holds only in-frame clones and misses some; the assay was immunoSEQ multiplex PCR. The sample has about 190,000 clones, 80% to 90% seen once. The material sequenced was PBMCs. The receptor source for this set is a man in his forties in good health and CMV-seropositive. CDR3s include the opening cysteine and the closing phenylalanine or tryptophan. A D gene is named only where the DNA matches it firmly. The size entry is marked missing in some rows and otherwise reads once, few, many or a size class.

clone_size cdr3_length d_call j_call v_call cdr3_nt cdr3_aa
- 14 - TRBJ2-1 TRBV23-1 TGCGCCAGCAGTCAATGCAGCCCCCGGAGTGGGCAGTTCTTC CASSQCSPRSGQFF
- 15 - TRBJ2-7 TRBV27 TGTGCCAGCAGTTTATGGGGAGTCGGCGCCTACGAGCAGTACTTC CASSLWGVGAYEQYF
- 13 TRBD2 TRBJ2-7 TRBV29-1 TGCAGCGTTTACCCGGGGCTAGCGGACGAGCAGTACTTC CSVYPGLADEQYF
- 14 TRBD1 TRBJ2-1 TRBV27 TGTGCCAGCAGTGAGGGCAGGGGGCAAAATGAGCAGTTCTTC CASSEGRGQNEQFF
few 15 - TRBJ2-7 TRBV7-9 TGTGCCAGCAGCTTAGGGGCCAGCCCCTCCTACGAGCAGTACTTC CASSLGASPSYEQYF
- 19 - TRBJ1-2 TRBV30 TGTGCCTGGACCCCGGATCGGAGGCAGGGGCTTCTAGCTAACTATGGCTACACCTTC CAWTPDRRQGLLANYGYTF
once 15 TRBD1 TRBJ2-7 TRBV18 TGTGCCAGCTCGCCTAGGACAGGGGAACTGGCCGAGCAGTACTTC CASSPRTGELAEQYF
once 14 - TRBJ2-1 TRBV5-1 TGCGCCAGCAGCCAGGGTCTCCCGGAAAGTGAGCAGTTCTTC CASSQGLPESEQFF
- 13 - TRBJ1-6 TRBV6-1 TGTGCCAGCACTAGGACAGAAAATTCACCCCTCCACTTT CASTRTENSPLHF
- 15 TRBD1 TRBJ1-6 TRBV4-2 TGTGCCAGCAGCCAAGAGGGACAGAAAAATTCACCCCTCCACTTT CASSQEGQKNSPLHF
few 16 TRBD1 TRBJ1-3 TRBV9 TGTGCCAGCAGCGTAGGGGGACAGGGATCTGGAAACACCATATATTTT CASSVGGQGSGNTIYF
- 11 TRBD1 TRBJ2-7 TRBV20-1 TGCAGTGCTCAGGACAGGGCCGAGCAGTACTTC CSAQDRAEQYF
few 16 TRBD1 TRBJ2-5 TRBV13 TGTGCCAGCAGCTTCAGTCCCGGGACAGGGTTGGAGACCCAGTACTTC CASSFSPGTGLETQYF
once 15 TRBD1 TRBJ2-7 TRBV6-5 TGTGCCAGCAGTTATTCGGACAGGGTCCACTACGAGCAGTACTTC CASSYSDRVHYEQYF
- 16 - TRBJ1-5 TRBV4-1 TGCGCCAGCAGCCAAGATCCTGGCAATAGCAATCAGCCCCAGCATTTT CASSQDPGNSNQPQHF
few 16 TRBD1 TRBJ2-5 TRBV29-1 TGCAGCGTTGCTGGACAGGGGGCAATCGTCGAACAGACCCAGTACTTC CSVAGQGAIVEQTQYF
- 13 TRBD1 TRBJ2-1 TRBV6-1 TGTGCCAGCGTCGGGACAGGGTTGAATGAGCAGTTCTTC CASVGTGLNEQFF
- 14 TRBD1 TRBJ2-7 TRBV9 TGTGCCAGCAGCGTAGGGCAGGGGGACCACGAGCAGTACTTC CASSVGQGDHEQYF
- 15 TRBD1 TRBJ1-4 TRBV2 TGTGCCAGCAGTCCTCAAGGGACAGGAGGTGAAAAACTGTTTTTT CASSPQGTGGEKLFF
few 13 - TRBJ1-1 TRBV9 TGTGCCAGCTCCAGGGTAATGAACACTGAAGCTTTCTTT CASSRVMNTEAFF
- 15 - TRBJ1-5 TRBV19 TGTGCCAGTAGTCCCCCGACACTTTCTTGGCAGCCCCAGCATTTT CASSPPTLSWQPQHF
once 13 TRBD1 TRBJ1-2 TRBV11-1 TGTGCCAGCAGCTTCCTCGGGACAGATGGCTACACCTTC CASSFLGTDGYTF
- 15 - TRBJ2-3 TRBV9 TGTGCCAGCAGCGTCCAGAACAGTGGCACAGATACGCAGTATTTT CASSVQNSGTDTQYF
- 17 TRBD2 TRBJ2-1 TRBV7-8 TGTGCCAGCAGCTTAGGTCCCGGCAGCGGGAGTGGCCATGAGCAGTTCTTC CASSLGPGSGSGHEQFF
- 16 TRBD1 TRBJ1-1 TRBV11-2 TGTGCCAGCAGCTTACTTGGACAGGTTAAGGGCACTGAAGCTTTCTTT CASSLLGQVKGTEAFF
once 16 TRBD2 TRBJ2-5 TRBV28 TGTGCCAGCAGCTTCGAATTAGCGGGAGTAAAAGAGACCCAGTACTTC CASSFELAGVKETQYF
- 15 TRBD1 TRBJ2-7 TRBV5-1 TGCGCCAGCAGGACCCCAGACAGGGGTATCCACGAGCAGTACTTC CASRTPDRGIHEQYF
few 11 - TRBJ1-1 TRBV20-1 TGCAGTGCTAGTAGTCGCACTGAAGCTTTCTTT CSASSRTEAFF
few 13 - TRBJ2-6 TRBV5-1 TGCGCCAGCAGTCACTCTGGGGCCAACGTCCTGACTTTC CASSHSGANVLTF
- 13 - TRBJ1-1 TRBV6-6 TGTGCCAGCAGTTACTCGGGGGGCACTGAAGCTTTCTTT CASSYSGGTEAFF
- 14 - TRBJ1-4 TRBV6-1 TGTGCCAGCAGACCCACAGGGCGGGTTGAAAAACTGTTTTTT CASRPTGRVEKLFF
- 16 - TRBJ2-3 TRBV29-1 TGCAGCGTTGAAGATCACGAGGCTAGCGGCACAGATACGCAGTATTTT CSVEDHEASGTDTQYF
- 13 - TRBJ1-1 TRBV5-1 TGCGCCAGCAGCTCTACAGTGAACACTGAAGCTTTCTTT CASSSTVNTEAFF
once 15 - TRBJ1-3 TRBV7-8 TGTGCCAGCAGCTCGACAGGTCTCTCTGGAAACACCATATATTTT CASSSTGLSGNTIYF
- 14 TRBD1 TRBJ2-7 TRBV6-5 TGTGCCAGCCGGGGACAGGGACTCTCCTACGAGCAGTACTTC CASRGQGLSYEQYF
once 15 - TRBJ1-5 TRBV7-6 TGTGCCAGCAGCTTAGATGGCGGGGCTTGGCAGCCCCAGCATTTT CASSLDGGAWQPQHF
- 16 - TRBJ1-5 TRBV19 TGTGCCAGCGGCTCGCTGAGGCAGGGTGAGTTCCAGCCCCAGCATTTT CASGSLRQGEFQPQHF
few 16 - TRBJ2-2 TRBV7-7 TGTGCCACCGCGAACGCCAACTTACAGGGCGCCGGGGAGCTGTTTTTT CATANANLQGAGELFF
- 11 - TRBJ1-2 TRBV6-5 TGTGCCAGCAGGCAGGGTTTGGGCTACACCTTC CASRQGLGYTF
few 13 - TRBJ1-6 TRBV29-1 TGCAGCGTGTCCAGGGGTGAGGATTCACCCCTCCACTTT CSVSRGEDSPLHF
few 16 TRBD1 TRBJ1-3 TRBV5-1 TGCGCCAGCAGCATCCAAGGACAGGGCTCTGGAAACACCATATATTTT CASSIQGQGSGNTIYF
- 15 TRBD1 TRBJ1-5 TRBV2 TGTGCCAGCAGGACGGGACAGGGGTCCAATCAGCCCCAGCATTTT CASRTGQGSNQPQHF
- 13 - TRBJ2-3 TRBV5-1 TGCGCCAGCAGCTTGGCTCCGACAGATACGCAGTATTTT CASSLAPTDTQYF
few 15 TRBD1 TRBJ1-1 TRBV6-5 TGTGCCAGCAGTGCCGGGACAGGACGACTTGCTGAAGCTTTCTTT CASSAGTGRLAEAFF
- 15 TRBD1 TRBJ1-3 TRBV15 TGTGCCACCAGAAAAACAGGGGGTTCTGGAAACACCATATATTTT CATRKTGGSGNTIYF
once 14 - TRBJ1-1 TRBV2 TGTGCCAGCACTCTCGAGGGATCGGGCACTGAAGCTTTCTTT CASTLEGSGTEAFF
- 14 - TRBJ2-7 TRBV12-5 TGTGCTAGTGGTCCGGGACTGGACCCTAACGAGCAGTACTTC CASGPGLDPNEQYF